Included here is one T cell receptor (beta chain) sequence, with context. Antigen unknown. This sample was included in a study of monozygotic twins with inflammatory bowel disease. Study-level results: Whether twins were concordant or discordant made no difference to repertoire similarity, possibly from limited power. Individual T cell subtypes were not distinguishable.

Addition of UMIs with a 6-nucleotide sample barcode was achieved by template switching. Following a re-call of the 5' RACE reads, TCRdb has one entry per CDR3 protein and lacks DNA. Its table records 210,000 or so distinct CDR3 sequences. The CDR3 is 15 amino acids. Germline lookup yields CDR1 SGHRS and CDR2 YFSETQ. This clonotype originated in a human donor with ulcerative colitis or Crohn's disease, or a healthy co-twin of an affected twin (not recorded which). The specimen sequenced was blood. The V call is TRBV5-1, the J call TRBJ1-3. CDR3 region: CASSSAGGPGNTIYF.